These T cell receptor beta chains were read from a single sample in a study of control samples from healthy donors and cancer patients. The assay was immunoSEQ multiplex PCR, and TCRdb's table has in-frame clones only and misses some. The sample includes about 81,000 clones, over 90% seen only once; the top ten take approximately 4.8%. The sample consisted of blood. The receptors shown here come from a woman in her late teens or twenties in good health. CDR3s include the opening cysteine and the closing phenylalanine or tryptophan. The D gene is left open where the match is weak.

TGTGCCAGCAGCCCGTCACTAGCGGGGGGGCGCACAGATACGCAGTATTTT,CASSPSLAGGRTDTQYF,TRBJ2-3,TRBD2,TRBV3-1/TRBV3-2
TGTGCCAGCAGCCCGAGCGCAACCGGCTACTCCTACGAGCAGTACTTC,CASSPSATGYSYEQYF,TRBJ2-7,.,TRBV4-2
TGTGCCAGCAGCTTATTAGTCGGGGACACTGAAGCTTTCTTT,CASSLLVGDTEAFF,TRBJ1-1,.,TRBV7-8
TGCGCCAGCAGCCAGTATAGCGGGAGTGTCTACGAGCAGTACTTC,CASSQYSGSVYEQYF,TRBJ2-7,TRBD2,TRBV4-3
TGTGCCAGCAGCCAAAGGCGGACTGTAAGCACAGATACGCAGTATTTT,CASSQRRTVSTDTQYF,TRBJ2-3,.,TRBV3-1/TRBV3-2
TGTGCCAGCAGCTTGACGGCCAACGAGCAGTACTTC,CASSLTANEQYF,TRBJ2-7,.,TRBV7-2
TGTGCCAGCAGCTTAGTTGTCTCGAGCACTGAAGCTTTCTTT,CASSLVVSSTEAFF,TRBJ1-1,.,TRBV7-2
TGTGCCAGCCGCATTACCATTAGGAACACTGAAGCTTTCTTT,CASRITIRNTEAFF,TRBJ1-1,.,TRBV28
TGCGCCAGCAGCTTGGGACAGGGGGGAGAAGCTTTCTTT,CASSLGQGGEAFF,TRBJ1-1,TRBD1,TRBV5-1
TGTGCCAGCAGCTTGGGGGGCGGTCAGCCCCAGCATTTT,CASSLGGGQPQHF,TRBJ1-5,.,TRBV7-3